Listed below are T cell receptor beta chains from one sample, sequenced in a study of CD8 T cells in Susac syndrome. Each CDR3 protein is one row after TCRdb ran MiXCR on the immunoSEQ multiplex PCR reads. The sample gives roughly 120,000 distinct CDR3 sequences, around 94% of which show up once; roughly 0.08% is in the top ten. The sequenced sample was CD4+ T cells from PBMCs. Receptors originate from a human donor in good health. Each CDR3 is given with its conserved first and last residue. Fields, in order: V gene, D gene, J gene, clone size, CDR3 DNA, CDR3 protein. A D gene is named only where the DNA matches it firmly. Rows may omit the clone size; those that give it use once, few, many or a size class.

TRBV27,NA,TRBJ2-3,NA,TGTGCCAGCAGTTTAAGGCCACCCAAAACGCAGTATTTT,CASSLRPPKTQYF
TRBV3-1,NA,TRBJ2-7,NA,TGTGCCAGCAGCCAAGTTGGGGCTAGCAGAAGCAGCTCCTACGAGCAGTACTTC,CASSQVGASRSSSYEQYF
TRBV6-5,NA,TRBJ1-4,NA,TGTGCCAGCAGTTACTCGGGGCACGGGGGAACTAATGAAAAACTGTTTTTT,CASSYSGHGGTNEKLFF
TRBV5-1,NA,TRBJ1-5,NA,TGCGCCAGCTCCTCCGGGGACGGAAGCAATCAGCCCCAGCATTTT,CASSSGDGSNQPQHF
TRBV27,NA,TRBJ2-1,once,TGTGCCAGCAGCCCTGGGAGATACAATGAGCAGTTCTTC,CASSPGRYNEQFF
TRBV18,NA,TRBJ2-7,NA,TGTGCCAGCTCACCAAGGACAGCGTTTACCTACGAGCAGTACTTC,CASSPRTAFTYEQYF
TRBV4-1,TRBD2,TRBJ2-3,once,TGCGCCAGCAGCCAAGAGACCCCTTTGACTAGCGGATACACAGATACGCAGTATTTT,CASSQETPLTSGYTDTQYF
TRBV6-5,NA,TRBJ1-1,NA,TGTGCCAGCACCCAAAGCGGGCTTGAAGCTTTCTTT,CASTQSGLEAFF
TRBV20-1,NA,TRBJ1-1,NA,TGCAGTGCTAGGGTGGCATCAACGAACACTGAAGCTTTCTTT,CSARVASTNTEAFF
TRBV10-3,TRBD1,TRBJ1-1,NA,TGTGCCATCAGTCCGACAGGGGGCCGGGCTGAAGCTTTCTTT,CAISPTGGRAEAFF
TRBV25-1,NA,TRBJ2-1,NA,TGTGCCAGCAGTGCCTCGGGCAGGGAGTATGAGCAGTTCTTC,CASSASGREYEQFF
TRBV4-1,TRBD1,TRBJ1-2,NA,TGCGCCAGCAGCCAAGATGCCAGGGGGCTAAACTATGGCTACACCTTC,CASSQDARGLNYGYTF
TRBV19,NA,TRBJ1-6,NA,TGTGCCAGTAAGCGGGGTAGGGGTTCACCCCTCCACTTT,CASKRGRGSPLHF
TRBV3-1,NA,TRBJ1-3,NA,TGTGCCAGCAGCCGATTTACAGGTTCCGCCTCTGGAAACACCATATATTTT,CASSRFTGSASGNTIYF
TRBV5-1,TRBD1,TRBJ2-3,NA,TGCGCCAGCAGCAGGGGACAGGGGGCTAAAGATACGCAGTATTTT,CASSRGQGAKDTQYF
TRBV6-2/TRBV6-3,NA,TRBJ1-1,NA,TGTGCCAGCAGAGAACTGAACACTGAAGCTTTCTTT,CASRELNTEAFF
TRBV9,NA,TRBJ2-1,NA,TGTGCCAGCAGCGTAGGGGGCGGGACCTACAATGAGCAGTTCTTC,CASSVGGGTYNEQFF
TRBV19,NA,TRBJ1-1,NA,TGTGCCAGTCGAACGACGATGAACACTGAAGCTTTCTTT,CASRTTMNTEAFF
TRBV5-1,NA,TRBJ2-5,NA,TGCGCCAGCAGCTCCGACCATTTTCCTTCCGGGAGAGCCCTCCGGTACTTC,CASSSDHFPSGRALRYF
TRBV25-1,TRBD1,TRBJ2-2,NA,TGTGCCAGCAGTGACCCCGAGGGCAGGGGGCGAATCGGGGAGCTGTTTTTT,CASSDPEGRGRIGELFF
TRBV12-5,NA,TRBJ2-7,NA,TGTGCTAGTGCCAAAGGAGATTCGGGGACATCTTCCTACGAGCAGTACTTC,CASAKGDSGTSSYEQYF
TRBV20-1,NA,TRBJ2-5,NA,TGCAGCTTTGAAGGATCAGCGGAGACCCAGTACTTC,CSFEGSAETQYF
TRBV7-2,TRBD1,TRBJ1-1,NA,TGTGCCAGCAGCCCCCGGACAGGGCCCTACACTGAAGCTTTCTTT,CASSPRTGPYTEAFF
TRBV18,NA,TRBJ2-7,NA,TGTGCCAGCTCACCGGGCCAGGGGAGGCACGAGCAGTACTTC,CASSPGQGRHEQYF
TRBV3-1,NA,TRBJ2-1,NA,TGTGCCAGCAGGCCCCACGGTAAAAGAAAGGTTGAGCAGTTCTTC,CASRPHGKRKVEQFF
TRBV6-5,TRBD1,TRBJ1-5,NA,TGTGCCAGCAGCCGGACAGGGGGCGGGGATCAGCCCCAGCATTTT,CASSRTGGGDQPQHF
TRBV3-1,NA,TRBJ1-3,NA,TGTGCCAGCAGCCAAGTGCTCCGGGCTGGAAACACCATATATTTT,CASSQVLRAGNTIYF
TRBV6-2/TRBV6-3,NA,TRBJ2-1,NA,TGTGCCAGCAGTAGACAGGGAGGTTCCTACAATGAGCAGTTCTTC,CASSRQGGSYNEQFF
TRBV7-9,TRBD2,TRBJ2-1,NA,TGTGCCAGCAGCTTAGCGCAGGCTAGCGGGCGCTACTACAATGAGCAGTTCTTC,CASSLAQASGRYYNEQFF
TRBV3-1,NA,TRBJ1-2,NA,TGTGCCAGCAGCCAAGGGGACACGCAAAACTATGGCTACACCTTC,CASSQGDTQNYGYTF
TRBV4-3,TRBD2,TRBJ2-1,NA,TGCGCCAGCAGCCCTCGGTTTGGTAGCGGGACCGCCTACAATGAGCAGTTCTTC,CASSPRFGSGTAYNEQFF
TRBV12-3/TRBV12-4,NA,TRBJ1-6,NA,TGTGCCAGCAGTTTTACGCAGAAGAATTCACCCCTCCACTTT,CASSFTQKNSPLHF
TRBV7-2,NA,TRBJ2-3,NA,TGTGCCAGCAGCTTAGTGGGCAGCGGTAGCACAGATACGCAGTATTTT,CASSLVGSGSTDTQYF
TRBV5-1,NA,TRBJ1-1,NA,TGCGCCAGCAGACAGACGATGAACACTGAAGCTTTCTTT,CASRQTMNTEAFF
TRBV20-1,NA,TRBJ1-2,NA,TGCAGTGCTAGGAACCCAAGGGACTATGGCTACACCTTC,CSARNPRDYGYTF
TRBV4-1,TRBD1,TRBJ1-2,NA,TGCGCCAGCAGCCGAACCGGGACAGGGCCCTGGGGGGACTATGGCTACACCTTC,CASSRTGTGPWGDYGYTF
TRBV7-2,TRBD1,TRBJ1-3,few,TGTGCCAGCAGCTCGACAGGGGCTGGAAACACCATATATTTT,CASSSTGAGNTIYF
TRBV20-1,NA,TRBJ2-2,once,TGCAGTGCTAGTCCCCCAGCTAACACCGGGGAGCTGTTTTTT,CSASPPANTGELFF
TRBV7-2,TRBD2,TRBJ2-1,NA,TGTGCCAGCAGCCCACGACTAGCGTACAATGAGCAGTTCTTC,CASSPRLAYNEQFF
TRBV5-6,NA,TRBJ2-3,NA,TGTGCCAGCAGCTTGGAAGGGAGTGATACGCAGTATTTT,CASSLEGSDTQYF
TRBV7-9,NA,TRBJ1-1,NA,TGTGCCAGCAGCTTATTGGGGAGGATGTCGAACACTGAAGCTTTCTTT,CASSLLGRMSNTEAFF
TRBV7-2,NA,TRBJ2-3,once,TGTGCCAGCAGCTTAGCCCATTTCGGAGATACGCAGTATTTT,CASSLAHFGDTQYF
TRBV29-1,NA,TRBJ1-2,once,TGCAGCGTTGGTCCGGGGGGCTATGGCTACACCTTC,CSVGPGGYGYTF
TRBV12-3/TRBV12-4,NA,TRBJ1-1,NA,TGTGCCAGCAGTCTAACCGGGTCCAACACTGAAGCTTTCTTT,CASSLTGSNTEAFF
TRBV10-2,NA,TRBJ2-6,NA,TGCGCCAGCAAACGGGGGCGCGGGGCCAACGTCCTGACTTTC,CASKRGRGANVLTF
TRBV2,NA,TRBJ2-5,NA,TGTGCCAGCAGTGAATTCATTAGAGACGGGCTAACGTGGAAGACCCAGTACTTC,CASSEFIRDGLTWKTQYF
TRBV7-9,TRBD1,TRBJ1-5,NA,TGTGCCAGCAGCTTGGGGACAGGGAATTTTCGGAATCAGCCCCAGCATTTT,CASSLGTGNFRNQPQHF